These 10 T cell receptor beta chains were sequenced from one sample in a study of CD8 T cells in Susac syndrome. With random hexamers, reverse transcription was performed on roughly 0.45 to 1 ug of RNA. Using its own MiXCR run on the immunoSEQ multiplex PCR reads, TCRdb lists one record per CDR3 protein. The sample includes approximately 300,000 distinct CDR3 sequences, around 91% of them seen just once. The source material was CD8+ T cells from PBMCs. These receptors all come from a human donor with multiple sclerosis.

This chain joins TRBV7-6 and TRBJ2-2; D could derive from TRBD1 or TRBD2 (5 bases each). V lost 1 base to trimming and J lost 3 bases, with 15 bases between them. CDR1 SGHVS and CDR2 FNYEAQ come from the germline V gene. The CDR3 is 17 residues long. CDR3 protein: CASSLGDAGLYTGELFF. CDR3 sequence (DNA): TGTGCCAGCAGCTTAGGGGACGCCGGCCTGTACACCGGGGAGCTGTTTTTT.

This chain links TRBV5-4 with TRBJ2-3; 7 bases are a match to TRBD1. The ends lost 0 bases at V and 2 bases at J; junction bases unmatched: 6. The CDR3 is 16 amino acids. Germline V CDR1 and CDR2: SGHNT, YYREEE (reference sequence). CDR3 sequence: CASSLGPGTATDTQYF. The CDR3 coding sequence is TGTGCCAGCAGCTTGGGTCCCGGGACAGCCACAGATACGCAGTATTTT.

The chain is built from TRBV12-3 or TRBV12-4 and TRBJ2-6; D ambiguous. Trimming stripped 7 bases from V and 1 base from J, with 11 bases between. There are 15 residues in the CDR3. CDR3 in amino acids: CASKLEASGANVLTF. The CDR3 DNA reads as TGTGCCAGCAAATTAGAGGCATCTGGGGCCAACGTCCTGACTTTC.

The chain carries TRBV6-6 and TRBJ2-7; D might be TRBD1 (5 bases). There are 12 residues in the CDR3. Trimming cost V 5 bases and J 8 bases, with 13 bases left between them. CDR1 is MNHNY, CDR2 SVGAGI, per germline (reference sequence). The CDR3 sequence: CASSHGATQQYF. CDR3 bases: TGTGCCAGCAGTCATGGGGCCACTCAGCAGTACTTC.

The gene calls are TRBV13 and TRBJ1-3, with 9 bases aligning to TRBD1. The J segment lost 2 bases and the V segment lost 4 bases, leaving 3 bases of the junction unmatched. CDR1 is PRHDT and CDR2 is FYEKMQ in the germline V gene (reference sequence). This CDR3 has 15 residues. As DNA, the CDR3 is TGTGCCAGCAGCTCCGGGACAGGGCCTGGAAACACCATATATTTT. This encodes CASSSGTGPGNTIYF.

The chain joins TRBV6-2 or TRBV6-3 to TRBJ1-5; the D is unclear. The CDR3 runs to 16 residues. Germline assignment: CDR1 MNHEY and CDR2 SVGEGT. The ends were cut back, 1 base at V and 1 base at J, with 11 bases in the middle. As DNA, the CDR3 is TGTGCCAGCAGTTACTACCGAACGGCCAGCAATCAGCCCCAGCATTTT. As protein: CASSYYRTASNQPQHF.

This clonotype was observed a single time. This chain links TRBV27 with TRBJ2-1; 10 nucleotides agree with TRBD1. Germline values: CDR1 MNHEY, CDR2 SMNVEV (reference sequence). V was clipped by 2 bases and J by 6 bases; unmatched bases: 4. The CDR3 sequence is 15 residues long. The CDR3 is CASSLPGTGANEQFF. As DNA, the CDR3 is TGTGCCAGCAGTTTACCCGGGACAGGGGCCAATGAGCAGTTCTTC.

In its sample, this clonotype was seen a few times. The V call is TRBV7-2, the J call TRBJ2-5, with D possibly being TRBD1 (6 bases). There are 13 residues in the CDR3. CDR1 SGHTA and CDR2 FQGNSA come from the germline V gene. V was pared by 11 bases and J by 6 bases, with 19 bases between. The CDR3 protein is CALLLSGTKTQYF. CDR3 bases: TGTGCCCTCCTCCTCTCGGGGACAAAGACCCAGTACTTC.

The rearrangement uses TRBV28 and TRBJ2-1; 13 bases align to TRBD2. Trimming removed 6 bases from V and 7 bases from J; junction bases left unmatched: 12. Germline V gene lookup returns CDR1 MDHEN and CDR2 SYDVKM. CDR3 length: 17 amino acids. The chain's CDR3 is CASSGLAGEVARNEQFF. The CDR3, as DNA: TGTGCCAGCAGCGGACTAGCGGGAGAGGTAGCTAGAAATGAGCAGTTCTTC.

The chain links TRBV20-1 to TRBJ2-7; tentatively, D is TRBD2 (6 bases). The CDR3 is 14 residues long. V was pared by 6 bases and J by 3 bases, with 18 bases between. The V gene's germline CDR1 is DFQATT and CDR2 SNEGSKA (reference sequence). CDR3 DNA sequence: TGCAGTGCGGGGCTGGGAGGTGCGTTCTACGAGCAGTACTTC. Encoded protein: CSAGLGGAFYEQYF.